These 17 T cell receptor beta chains were all obtained from the same sample, sequenced in a study of identical twins. TCRdb ran MiXCR on the 5' RACE reads and lists one entry per CDR3 protein. The data contain roughly 540,000 distinct CDR3 sequences, approximately 22% of them singletons. These data were also filed under a second study, of T cells expressing NK-cell markers.

The sample was CD4+ T cells sorted from blood. The origin of the receptors is a woman between 18 and 30 years old in good health.

The rearrangement joins TRBV29-1 to TRBJ2-1; 13 positions agree with TRBD2. CDR1 is SQVTM, CDR2 ANQGSEA, per germline. This CDR3 is built from 12 residues. CDR3 amino acids: CSATSGRGEQFF. CDR3 coding DNA: TGCAGTGCCACTAGCGGGAGGGGGGAGCAGTTCTTC.

The rearrangement links TRBV6-1 to TRBJ1-6; no reliable D call. V was trimmed by 0 bases and J by 4 bases, leaving 7 bases between them. From germline, CDR1 is MNHNS and CDR2 SASEGT. This CDR3 comprises 15 residues. For the CDR3, the DNA is TGTGCCAGCAGTGAAGCGCTTGGTTATAATTCACCCCTCCACTTT. Protein sequence: CASSEALGYNSPLHF.

This clonotype occurred many times. The chain is built from TRBV29-1 and TRBJ2-2; 10 nucleotides agree with TRBD2. CDR1 is SQVTM, CDR2 ANQGSEA, per germline. The CDR3 length is 13 residues. Unmatched junction bases numbered 2, after V lost 4 bases and J lost 6 bases. For the CDR3, the DNA is TGCAGCGTTGGGCTAGCGGGAGCCGGGGAGCTGTTTTTT. Translation gives CSVGLAGAGELFF.

The chain employs TRBV6-2 or TRBV6-3 and TRBJ1-1; D not resolved. The CDR3 is 14 residues long. Germline V gene sequence: CDR1 MNHEY, CDR2 SVGEGT. The V gene lost 5 bases and the J gene lost 0 bases, with 10 bases spanning the gap. The CDR3, as DNA: TGTGCCAGCAGTCCGCTTGGGGTGAACACTGAAGCTTTCTTT. The encoded protein is CASSPLGVNTEAFF.

J is TRBJ1-4 and V is TRBV6-1, with D perhaps TRBD1 (5 bases). The V end lost 6 bases, the J end lost 7 bases, and 18 bases lay between the germline ends. Germline V gene sequence: CDR1 MNHNS, CDR2 SASEGT. The CDR3 contains 15 residues. CDR3 coding DNA: TGTGCCAGCAGCCCGGCGGGGCGAACGTTTGAAAAACTGTTTTTT. Translation: CASSPAGRTFEKLFF.

The V call is TRBV2, the J call TRBJ2-7; TRBD1 matches 7 bases. V trimming: 6 bases; J trimming: 6 bases; junction bases outside the gene matches: 8. This CDR3 contains 13 residues. Germline V gives CDR1 SNHLY, CDR2 FYNNEI. For the CDR3, the DNA is TGTGCCAGCAGGCAGACAGGGATCGCCGAGCAGTACTTC. Its protein product is CASRQTGIAEQYF. Filled out from reference TRBV2 and TRBJ2-7, the complete variable domain reads EPEVTQTPSHQVTQMGQEVILRCVPISNHLYFYWYRQILGQKVEFLVSFYNNEISEKSEIFDDQFSVERPDGSNFTLKIRSTKLEDSAMYFCASRQTGIAEQYFGPGTRLTVT.

This clonotype was detected many times. This sequence joins TRBV7-9 and TRBJ2-3; D gene ambiguous. The CDR3 extends over 16 amino acids. The germline V gene encodes CDR1 SEHNR and CDR2 FQNEAQ (reference sequence). V lost 0 bases, J lost 1 base, and 11 bases lay in between. CDR3 DNA: TGTGCCAGCAGCTTAGCTGTCGTAGAAGGCACAGATACGCAGTATTTT. It encodes CASSLAVVEGTDTQYF.

This chain links TRBV2 with TRBJ2-7; 10 bases fit TRBD2. The CDR3 extends over 15 amino acids. After removal of 4 bases from V and 3 bases from J, the junction contained 6 bases not matched to a gene. The V gene's germline CDR1 is SNHLY and CDR2 FYNNEI. The CDR3 region has the DNA TGTGCCAGCAGTGTGTCTAGCGGGAGTGTCTACGAGCAGTACTTC. Translating it yields CASSVSSGSVYEQYF.

This clonotype was picked up a small number of times. This sequence joins TRBV20-1 and TRBJ2-1; 12 nucleotides agree with TRBD1. The CDR3 totals 16 residues. Germline V gives CDR1 DFQATT, CDR2 SNEGSKA (reference sequence). V shed 0 bases and J 9 bases; nucleotides not matched to a gene: 9. DNA of the CDR3: TGCAGTGCTAGAGATATGGGACAGGGGGCCTCTGGTGAGCAGTTCTTC. Amino acid sequence: CSARDMGQGASGEQFF.

The chain couples TRBV11-2 to TRBJ2-7, with a possible D match to TRBD2 (5 bases). The germline V gene has CDR1 SGHAT and CDR2 FQNNGV. CDR3 size: 15 residues. Deletions cut 0 bases from V and 5 bases from J, with 14 bases between. The DNA for the CDR3 is TGTGCCAGCAGCTTAGATCGGCTAGCAGCTCACGAGCAGTACTTC. This translates into CASSLDRLAAHEQYF.

This clonotype was counted between two and nine times. J is TRBJ2-7 and V is TRBV20-1; TRBD2 aligns across 11 bases. CDR3 size: 15 residues. The germline CDR1 and CDR2 sequences are DFQATT and SNEGSKA (reference sequence). The trim removed 3 bases at V and 2 bases at J, leaving 6 bases unmatched. CDR3 DNA: TGCAGTGCTAGTAGCGGGAGGGCCTCAACCTACGAGCAGTACTTC. Amino acid sequence: CSASSGRASTYEQYF.

Only a few counts were recorded for this clonotype. The J gene is TRBJ1-1, the V gene TRBV18; maybe TRBD1 (5 bases). The CDR3 has 16 residues. Trimming pared 4 bases from V and 11 bases from J, leaving 26 bases between. Germline values: CDR1 KGHSH, CDR2 LQKENI. CDR3 residues: CASSLDTRQDPREAFF. The CDR3 bases are TGTGCCAGCTCACTAGATACCCGTCAGGACCCCAGGGAGGCTTTCTTT.

J is TRBJ1-1 and V is TRBV2; D may be TRBD1 (5 bases). CDR1 is SNHLY and CDR2 is FYNNEI in the germline V gene. The CDR3 spans 12 residues. V dropped 6 bases and J dropped 3 bases, with 8 bases sitting between them. The chain's CDR3 is CASRKGYTEAFF. Written as DNA, the CDR3 is TGTGCCAGCAGAAAGGGGTACACTGAAGCTTTCTTT.

This clonotype came up a few times. The genes are TRBV5-1 and TRBJ1-2; D might be TRBD1 (5 bases). Germline loops: CDR1 SGHRS, CDR2 YFSETQ. The germline V and J ends were trimmed by 3 bases and 7 bases, with 13 bases remaining between them. This CDR3 has 13 residues. The CDR3 nucleotides read TGCGCCAGCAGCTACCAGGAAAGGGGTGGCTACACCTTC. This encodes CASSYQERGGYTF.

This clonotype was seen only a few times. The chain is built from TRBV7-9 and TRBJ2-4, with no clear D. V lost 1 base and J 10 bases, leaving 11 bases between the germline ends. The CDR3 contains 13 residues. The V gene's germline CDR1 is SEHNR and CDR2 FQNEAQ (reference sequence). The CDR3 protein is CASSLEVGQIQYF. The CDR3 region has the DNA TGTGCCAGCAGCTTAGAAGTTGGGCAGATTCAGTACTTC.

This clonotype has a count of ten or more. The chain carries TRBV6-2 or TRBV6-3 and TRBJ2-2, with 11 nucleotides matching TRBD2. CDR1 is MNHEY and CDR2 is SVGEGT in the germline V gene. After removal of 2 bases from V and 4 bases from J, the junction contained 0 bases not matched to a gene. There are 15 residues in the CDR3. The CDR3 bases are TGTGCCAGCAGTTACGGACTAGCGGGCACCGGGGAGCTGTTTTTT. This translates into CASSYGLAGTGELFF.

This clonotype was found a few times. The chain is built from TRBV20-1 and TRBJ1-3; no clear D. V was pared by 5 bases and J by 0 bases, with 5 bases between. Germline CDR1 reads DFQATT; CDR2 reads SNEGSKA (reference sequence). The CDR3 runs to 12 residues. The CDR3 DNA is TGCAGTGCTTACAGCTCTGGAAACACCATATATTTT. Protein: CSAYSSGNTIYF.